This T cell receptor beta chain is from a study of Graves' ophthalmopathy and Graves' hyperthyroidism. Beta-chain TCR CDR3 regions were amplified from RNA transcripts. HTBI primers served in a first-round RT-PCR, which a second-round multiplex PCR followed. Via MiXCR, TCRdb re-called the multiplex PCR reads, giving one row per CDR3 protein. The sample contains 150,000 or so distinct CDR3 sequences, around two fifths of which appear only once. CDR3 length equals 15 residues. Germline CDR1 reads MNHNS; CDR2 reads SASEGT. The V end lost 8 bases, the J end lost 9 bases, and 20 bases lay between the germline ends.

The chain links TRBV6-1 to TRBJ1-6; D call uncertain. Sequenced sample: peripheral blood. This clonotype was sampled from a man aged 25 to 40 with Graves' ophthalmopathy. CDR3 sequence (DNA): TGTGCCAGCTTTGACCGCCGATTTGCGGGTTCACCCCTCCACTTT. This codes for CASFDRRFAGSPLHF.